This note documents a single TCR beta chain sequence. In the study's own analysis: For nucleated cells, counts were estimated from reference gene primer amplification. The data were produced by immunoSEQ multiplex PCR, yet TCRdb's version contains in-frame clones alone and is incomplete. D and trimming were read from the DNA, whereas the V and J calls and clone size are those reported in that table. The table has almost 7,000 clones, roughly 87% seen once; the top ten hold 22%. The data belong to a study of blood T cell repertoires in COVID-19. Study summary: Some COVID-19 samples were acute and others convalescent; all came from the United States, Italy and Spain. Sample material is recorded as cDNA or gDNA derived from T cells, B-cell-depleted T cells, or PBMCs.

The CDR3 contains 15 residues. The germline V gene has CDR1 SGHVS and CDR2 FQNEAQ. V was trimmed by 2 bases and J by 4 bases, leaving 14 bases between them. The rearrangement joins TRBV7-8 to TRBJ1-1; D is possibly TRBD1 (5 bases). The sample comprised peripheral blood. The source of this sequence is a human donor in a cohort sampled during active COVID-19. CDR3 DNA: TGTGCCAGCAGCTTACGGGGGGGTATCGGCACTGAAGCTTTCTTT. Its translation is CASSLRGGIGTEAFF.